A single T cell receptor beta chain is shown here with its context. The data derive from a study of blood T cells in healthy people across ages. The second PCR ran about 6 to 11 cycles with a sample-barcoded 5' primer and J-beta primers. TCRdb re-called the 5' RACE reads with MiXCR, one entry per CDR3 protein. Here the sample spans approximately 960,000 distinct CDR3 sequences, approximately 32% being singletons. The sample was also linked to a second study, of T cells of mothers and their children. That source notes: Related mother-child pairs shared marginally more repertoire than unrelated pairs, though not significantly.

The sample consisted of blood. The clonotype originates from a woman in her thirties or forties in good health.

The CDR3 DNA sequence: TGTGCCAGCAGCGGAGGTTTCGCCTATGGCTACACCTTC. This translates into CASSGGFAYGYTF. V is TRBV7-9 and J is TRBJ1-2; D unresolved. Germline lookup yields CDR1 SEHNR and CDR2 FQNEAQ (reference sequence). The length of the CDR3 is 13 residues. Trimming stripped 5 bases from V and 4 bases from J, with 11 bases between.